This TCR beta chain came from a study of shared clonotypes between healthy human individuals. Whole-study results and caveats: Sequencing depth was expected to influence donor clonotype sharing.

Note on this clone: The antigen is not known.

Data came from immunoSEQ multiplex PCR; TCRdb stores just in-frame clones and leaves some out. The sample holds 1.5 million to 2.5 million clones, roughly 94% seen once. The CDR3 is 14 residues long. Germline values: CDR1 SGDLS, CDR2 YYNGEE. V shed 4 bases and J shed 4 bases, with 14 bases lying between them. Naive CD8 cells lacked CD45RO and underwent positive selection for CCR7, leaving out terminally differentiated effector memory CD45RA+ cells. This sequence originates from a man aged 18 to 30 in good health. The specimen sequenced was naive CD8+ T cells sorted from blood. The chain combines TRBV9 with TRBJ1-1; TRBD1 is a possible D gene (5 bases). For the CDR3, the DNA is TGTGCCAGCAGCCCTAGCCCGGGGGGCACTGAAGCTTTCTTT. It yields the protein CASSPSPGGTEAFF.